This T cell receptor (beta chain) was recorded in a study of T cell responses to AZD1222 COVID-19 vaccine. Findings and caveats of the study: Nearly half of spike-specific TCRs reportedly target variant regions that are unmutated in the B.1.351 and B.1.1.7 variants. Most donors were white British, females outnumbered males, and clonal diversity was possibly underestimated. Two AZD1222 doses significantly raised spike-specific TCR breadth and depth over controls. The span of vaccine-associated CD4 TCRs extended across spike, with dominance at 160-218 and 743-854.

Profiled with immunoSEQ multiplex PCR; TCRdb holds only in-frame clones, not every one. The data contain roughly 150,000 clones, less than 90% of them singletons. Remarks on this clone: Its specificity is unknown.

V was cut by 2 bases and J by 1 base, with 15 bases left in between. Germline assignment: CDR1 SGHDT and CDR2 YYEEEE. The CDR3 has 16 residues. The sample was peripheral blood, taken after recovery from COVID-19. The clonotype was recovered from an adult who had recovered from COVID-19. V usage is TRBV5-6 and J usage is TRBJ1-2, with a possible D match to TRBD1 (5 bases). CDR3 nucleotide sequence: TGTGCCAGCAGCTTTAGTACGGGGCTTTTTAACTATGGCTACACCTTC. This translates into CASSFSTGLFNYGYTF.